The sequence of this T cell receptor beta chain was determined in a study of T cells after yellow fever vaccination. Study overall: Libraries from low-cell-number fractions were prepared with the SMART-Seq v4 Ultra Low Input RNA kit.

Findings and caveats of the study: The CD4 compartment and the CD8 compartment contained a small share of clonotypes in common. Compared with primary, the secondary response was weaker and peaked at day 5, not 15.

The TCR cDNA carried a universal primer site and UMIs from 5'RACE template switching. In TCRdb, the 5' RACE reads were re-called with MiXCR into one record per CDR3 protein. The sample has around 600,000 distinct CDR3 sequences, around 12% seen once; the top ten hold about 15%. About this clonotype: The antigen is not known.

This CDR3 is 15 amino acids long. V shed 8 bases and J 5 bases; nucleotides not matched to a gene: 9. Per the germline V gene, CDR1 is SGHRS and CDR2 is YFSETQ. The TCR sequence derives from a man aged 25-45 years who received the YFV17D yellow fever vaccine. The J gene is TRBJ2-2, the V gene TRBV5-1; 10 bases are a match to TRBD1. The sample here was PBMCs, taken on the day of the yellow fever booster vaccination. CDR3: CASSSGTGVTGELFF. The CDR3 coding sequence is TGCGCCAGTTCATCCGGGACAGGGGTAACCGGGGAGCTGTTTTTT.